The rows below give T cell receptor beta chains drawn from one sample of a study of CD8+ T cells in alopecia areata. The protocol was immunoSEQ multiplex PCR, while the TCRdb copy is restricted to in-frame clones and leaves out a portion. The table shows roughly 200,000 clones, with 55% to 70% occurring only once. Source: CD4+ T cells sorted from blood, taken at week 4, from a patient treated with tofacitinib. The receptors here all came from a human donor with alopecia areata. Each CDR3 is given with its conserved first and last residue. A D gene is named only where the DNA matches it firmly. Expanded clones get a size class; other rows say once, few or many, or leave the size out.

. | TRBJ1-1 | . | TRBV25-1 | CASSSDRWNTEAFF | TGTGCCAGCAGTTCCGACAGGTGGAACACTGAAGCTTTCTTT
TRBD1 | TRBJ1-2 | . | TRBV29-1 | CSVGDRGREPRGGYTF | TGCAGCGTTGGGGACAGGGGGCGCGAACCCCGGGGTGGCTACACCTTC
. | TRBJ2-1 | few | TRBV14 | CASSQDRGDSEQFF | TGTGCCAGCAGCCAAGATCGAGGAGATAGTGAGCAGTTCTTC
. | TRBJ2-6 | . | TRBV7-6 | CASSSRPGSGANVLTF | TGTGCCAGCAGCTCGAGACCAGGCTCTGGGGCCAACGTCCTGACTTTC
. | TRBJ1-2 | . | TRBV29-1 | CSVEDRAGYTF | TGCAGCGTTGAAGACAGGGCTGGCTACACCTTC
TRBD2 | TRBJ2-3 | . | TRBV2 | CASSELAGGYTDTQYF | TGTGCCAGCAGTGAATTAGCGGGGGGGTACACAGATACGCAGTATTTT
TRBD1 | TRBJ2-3 | . | TRBV29-1 | CSVTDRGRVDTQYF | TGCAGCGTTACCGACAGGGGGCGAGTAGATACGCAGTATTTT
. | TRBJ2-7 | . | TRBV6-1 | CASNRDIRQEQYF | TGTGCCAGCAACCGGGACATCCGACAGGAGCAGTACTTC
. | TRBJ2-3 | . | TRBV29-1 | CSVEGLGTDTQYF | TGCAGCGTAGAGGGTTTGGGCACAGATACGCAGTATTTT
. | TRBJ1-1 | few | TRBV18 | CASSPMEGGYTEAFF | TGTGCCAGCTCACCCATGGAGGGGGGGTACACTGAAGCTTTCTTT
. | TRBJ2-2 | . | TRBV10-3 | CAISESGDTGELFF | TGTGCCATCAGTGAGTCTGGGGACACCGGGGAGCTGTTTTTT
. | TRBJ1-2 | . | TRBV7-9 | CASNSRSSLNYGYTF | TGTGCCAGCAACTCGAGGTCGTCTTTAAACTATGGCTACACCTTC
. | TRBJ1-1 | . | TRBV30 | CAWIAGGNTEAFF | TGTGCCTGGATTGCCGGAGGCAACACTGAAGCTTTCTTT
. | TRBJ2-5 | . | TRBV19 | CASRTPPRGEQYF | TGTGCCAGTAGAACACCCCCCCGGGGAGAACAGTACTTC
. | TRBJ2-3 | . | TRBV7-2 | CASSQSRGRGATDTQYF | TGTGCCAGCAGCCAATCACGGGGCCGGGGGGCTACAGATACGCAGTATTTT
. | TRBJ2-7 | . | TRBV4-2 | CASSQAISGSNEQYF | TGTGCCAGCAGCCAAGCGATTTCTGGGTCCAACGAGCAGTACTTC
. | TRBJ2-5 | . | TRBV30 | CAWSSGGEQETQYF | TGTGCCTGGAGTTCTGGAGGAGAGCAAGAGACCCAGTACTTC
. | TRBJ2-7 | few | TRBV7-2 | CASSLQSGQYEQYF | TGTGCCAGCAGCTTACAATCCGGACAGTACGAGCAGTACTTC
. | TRBJ1-1 | . | TRBV27 | CASSSGWGTEAFF | TGTGCCAGCAGTTCGGGGTGGGGGACTGAAGCTTTCTTT
. | TRBJ2-5 | . | TRBV7-2 | CASSLAETQYF | TGTGCCAGCAGCTTAGCTGAGACCCAGTACTTC
. | TRBJ2-1 | . | TRBV9 | CASSSLGTLSQFF | TGTGCCAGCAGCTCGCTCGGGACTTTGTCGCAGTTCTTC
. | TRBJ1-6 | . | TRBV4-1 | CASSPQMRDSPLHF | TGCGCCAGCAGCCCACAAATGAGGGATTCACCCCTCCACTTT
TRBD1 | TRBJ2-1 | . | TRBV2 | CASSLQGADSNEQFF | TGTGCCAGCAGCTTACAGGGGGCCGACAGTAATGAGCAGTTCTTC
. | TRBJ2-5 | . | TRBV5-1 | CACQGDWETQYF | TGCGCCTGTCAAGGGGATTGGGAGACCCAGTACTTC
TRBD1 | TRBJ2-4 | . | TRBV28 | CASSPWGTGKAKNIQYF | TGTGCCAGCAGTCCCTGGGGGACAGGGAAAGCCAAAAACATTCAGTACTTC
. | TRBJ1-1 | . | TRBV5-4 | CASSLGLRENTEAFF | TGTGCCAGCAGCTTGGGTCTTAGGGAAAACACTGAAGCTTTCTTT
. | TRBJ2-7 | . | TRBV29-1 | CSVGGRGGEQYF | TGCAGCGTTGGGGGCCGGGGTGGCGAGCAGTACTTC
TRBD1 | TRBJ2-5 | once | TRBV28 | CASSSPSTGGQETQYF | TGTGCCAGCAGTTCCCCATCCACAGGGGGCCAAGAGACCCAGTACTTC
. | TRBJ2-3 | few | TRBV5-8 | CASSPGLDTQYF | TGTGCCAGCAGCCCAGGGCTAGATACGCAGTATTTT
. | TRBJ2-6 | . | TRBV29-1 | CSVRVSGANVLTF | TGCAGCGTTCGTGTCTCTGGGGCCAACGTCCTGACTTTC
TRBD1 | TRBJ2-1 | . | TRBV6-5 | CASTTTDRAREQFF | TGTGCCAGCACCACGACAGACAGGGCGCGTGAGCAGTTCTTC
TRBD1 | TRBJ1-5 | . | TRBV7-2 | CASSLTGVEGPQHF | TGTGCCAGCAGCCTGACAGGGGTTGAAGGGCCCCAGCATTTT
. | TRBJ2-2 | . | TRBV5-1 | CASSVNRAPGELFF | TGCGCCAGCAGCGTAAACAGGGCCCCCGGGGAGCTGTTTTTT
. | TRBJ2-5 | few | TRBV5-1 | CASSLEGSSETQYF | TGCGCCAGCAGCTTGGAGGGGAGTTCGGAGACCCAGTACTTC
. | TRBJ1-3 | few | TRBV11-2 | CASSLRGVESGNTIYF | TGTGCCAGCAGCCTAAGGGGGGTTGAATCTGGAAACACCATATATTTT
. | TRBJ1-5 | . | TRBV30 | CAWSGGRRSQPQHF | TGTGCCTGGAGTGGAGGGAGGAGGAGTCAGCCCCAGCATTTT
. | TRBJ1-1 | few | TRBV29-1 | CSVVKDTEAFF | TGCAGCGTTGTCAAGGACACTGAAGCTTTCTTT
. | TRBJ2-7 | . | TRBV20-1 | CSARKGEEQYF | TGCAGTGCTAGGAAGGGGGAGGAACAGTACTTC
TRBD2 | TRBJ2-3 | . | TRBV29-1 | CSVGRGVAGDTDTQYF | TGCAGCGTTGGTAGGGGGGTAGCGGGGGACACAGATACGCAGTATTTT
TRBD1 | TRBJ2-1 | . | TRBV27 | CARRQGNNNEQFF | TGTGCCAGACGACAGGGCAACAACAATGAGCAGTTCTTC
. | TRBJ2-7 | . | TRBV27 | CASSLIKGARGSYEQYF | TGTGCCAGCAGTTTAATCAAGGGCGCTCGAGGATCCTACGAGCAGTACTTC
. | TRBJ1-1 | . | TRBV7-2 | CASSPPPRNTEAFF | TGTGCCAGCAGCCCTCCCCCAAGGAACACTGAAGCTTTCTTT
TRBD2 | TRBJ2-5 | . | TRBV9 | CASSVGVAGGETQYF | TGTGCCAGCAGCGTAGGGGTAGCGGGGGGCGAGACCCAGTACTTC
. | TRBJ2-2 | many | TRBV5-4 | CATSPDTRGRELFF | TGTGCCACCTCCCCGGACACACGGGGGAGGGAGCTGTTTTTT
TRBD1 | TRBJ2-7 | few | TRBV29-1 | CSVGDRGLYEQYF | TGCAGCGTTGGGGACAGGGGGCTCTACGAGCAGTACTTC
TRBD2 | TRBJ2-3 | . | TRBV29-1 | CSVEAGGRDTQYF | TGCAGCGTTGAAGCGGGGGGGCGAGATACGCAGTATTTT
. | TRBJ2-7 | few | TRBV29-1 | CSVNRDTGSYEQYF | TGCAGCGTTAACCGGGACACCGGTTCCTACGAGCAGTACTTC
. | TRBJ2-1 | few | TRBV9 | CASSVVGGAQGEQFF | TGTGCCAGCAGCGTAGTTGGGGGGGCACAGGGGGAGCAGTTCTTC
. | TRBJ2-2 | many | TRBV5-4 | CASSLDSNTGELFF | TGTGCCAGCAGCTTGGACAGTAACACCGGGGAGCTGTTTTTT
TRBD1 | TRBJ2-5 | . | TRBV5-1 | CASSSTGGDQETQYF | TGCGCCAGCAGTTCGACAGGGGGAGACCAAGAGACCCAGTACTTC
. | TRBJ2-3 | few | TRBV29-1 | CSARRGSGTDTQYF | TGCAGCGCCCGACGGGGTTCGGGCACAGATACGCAGTATTTT
. | TRBJ2-6 | . | TRBV27 | CASSLLQGGTGANVLTF | TGTGCCAGCAGTTTATTGCAGGGTGGTACTGGGGCCAACGTCCTGACTTTC